This T cell receptor beta chain was sequenced in a study of blood T cell repertoires in COVID-19. Whole-study context: From the United States, Italy and Spain came samples of acute and convalescent COVID-19. Sources were T cells, B-cell-depleted T cells, or PBMCs; the material itself was cDNA or gDNA.

Methods used by the authors: Amplifying reference gene primers gave estimates of nucleated cell counts. The data were produced by immunoSEQ multiplex PCR, yet TCRdb's version contains in-frame clones alone and is incomplete. V, J and clone size reflect that table, while D and trimming were determined from the DNA. Here the sample spans some 310,000 clones, around 90% being singletons. Germline V gene lookup returns CDR1 KGHDR and CDR2 SFDVKD. With V trimmed by 4 bases and J by 4 bases, 9 bases remained unmatched. CDR3 length equals 16 residues. Followed longitudinally, the Seattle patients had been enrolled during active infection.

The J gene is TRBJ2-3, the V gene TRBV24-1, with 8 bases lining up with TRBD1. This TCR derives from a woman between 40 and 50 years old with COVID-19, enrolled during active disease. Sequences were obtained from peripheral blood. The CDR3 DNA follows: TGTGCCACCAGTGACCCCGACAGGGGTGGTGCAGATACGCAGTATTTT. Translating gives CATSDPDRGGADTQYF.